This TCR beta chain emerged from a study of T cell changes during pregnancy in multiple sclerosis (dated by TCRdb to the late 2010s). Context from the whole study: The study examined how the T cell repertoire changed over the course of pregnancy in women with multiple sclerosis.

About this clone itself: What antigen it recognizes has not been identified. Base qualities were left out, and no much larger clone turns up one base away.

The method was the immunoSEQ multiplex PCR assay. TCRdb holds this immuneACCESS table with in-frame rearrangements only. Some clones are missing; in checked studies, unresolved V genes explain under half, and the rest has no known cause. The sample records more than 30,000 clones, 75% to 95% of which are singletons. About 0.4% of the sample comes from the top ten. This specimen consisted of CD4+ T cells from peripheral blood mononuclear cells, obtained in the third trimester of pregnancy. The TCR was taken from a female donor in good health, enrolled as a control in a pregnancy study.

The nucleotide sequence is TGTGCCAGCAGTTACTCCGACAGGGCGGTTGAAAAACTGTTTTTT. It is translated as CASSYSDRAVEKLFF. In this chain, TRBV6-5 is recombined with TRBJ1-4; 7 bases in the middle match TRBD1. According to the germline V gene, CDR1 reads MNHEY and CDR2 reads SVGAGI. Inclusive of the bounding cysteine and phenylalanine, the CDR3 is 15 residues long. The retained sequence is limited to the CDR3, 45 bases, with the frame set at the first base. For this chain, trimming is 0 bases at the V end and 7 bases at the J end, and the number of junction bases without a gene match is 5.